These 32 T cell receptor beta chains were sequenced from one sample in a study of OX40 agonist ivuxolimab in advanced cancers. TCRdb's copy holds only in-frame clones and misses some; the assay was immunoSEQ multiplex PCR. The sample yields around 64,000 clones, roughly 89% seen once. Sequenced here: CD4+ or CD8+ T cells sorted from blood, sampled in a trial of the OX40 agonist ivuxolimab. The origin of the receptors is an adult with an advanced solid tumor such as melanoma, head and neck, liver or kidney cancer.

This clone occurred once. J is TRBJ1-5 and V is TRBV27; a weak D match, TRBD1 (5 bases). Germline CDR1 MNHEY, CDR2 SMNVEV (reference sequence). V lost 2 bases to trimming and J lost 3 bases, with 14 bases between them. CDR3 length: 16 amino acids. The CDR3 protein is CASSLSWGNDNQPQHF. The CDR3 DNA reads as TGTGCCAGCAGTTTAAGTTGGGGGAATGACAATCAGCCCCAGCATTTT.

The CDR3 here is CASSWSSEKLFF. DNA of the CDR3: TGTGCCAGCAGTTGGTCCTCGGAAAAACTGTTTTTT. The chain links TRBV25-1 to TRBJ1-4; D gene uncertain. From germline, CDR1 is MGHDK and CDR2 SYGVNS. Trimming removed 5 bases from V and 8 bases from J, with 9 bases in between. This CDR3 has 12 residues. Using reference TRBV25-1 and TRBJ1-4 for the parts outside the CDR3, the full variable domain is EADIYQTPRYLVIGTGKKITLECSQTMGHDKMYWYQQDPGMELHLIHYSYGVNSTEKGDLSSESTVSRIRTEHFPLTLESARPSHTSQYLCASSWSSEKLFFGSGTQLSVL.

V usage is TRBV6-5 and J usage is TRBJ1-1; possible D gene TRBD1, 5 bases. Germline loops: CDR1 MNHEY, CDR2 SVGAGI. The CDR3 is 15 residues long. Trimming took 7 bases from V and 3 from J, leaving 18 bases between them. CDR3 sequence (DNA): TGTGCCAGCACCCCCGGCGGAGGGGCGCACACTGAAGCTTTCTTT. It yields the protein CASTPGGGAHTEAFF.

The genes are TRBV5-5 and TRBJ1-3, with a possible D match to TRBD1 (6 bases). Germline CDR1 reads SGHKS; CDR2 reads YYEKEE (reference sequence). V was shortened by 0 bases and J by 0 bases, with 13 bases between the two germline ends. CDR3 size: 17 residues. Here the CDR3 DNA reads TGTGCCAGCAGCTTGGTGGACAGTTCGAGCTCTGGAAACACCATATATTTT. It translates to CASSLVDSSSSGNTIYF.

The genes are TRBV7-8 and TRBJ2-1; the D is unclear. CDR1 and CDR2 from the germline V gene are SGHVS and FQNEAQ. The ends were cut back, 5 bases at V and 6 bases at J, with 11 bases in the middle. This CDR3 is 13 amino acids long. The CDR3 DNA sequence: TGTGCCAGCAGCCAGAATACGGTCAATGAGCAGTTCTTC. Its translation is CASSQNTVNEQFF.

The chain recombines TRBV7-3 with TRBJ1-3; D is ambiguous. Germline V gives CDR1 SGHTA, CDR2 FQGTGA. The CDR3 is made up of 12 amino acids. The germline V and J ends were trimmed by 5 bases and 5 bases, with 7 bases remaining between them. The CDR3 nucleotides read TGTGCCAGCAGCCAAAATAGAAACACCATATATTTT. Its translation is CASSQNRNTIYF.

CDR3 amino acids: CASSRGNYGYTF. Written as DNA, the CDR3 is TGTGCCAGCTCCAGGGGAAACTATGGCTACACCTTC. This chain connects TRBV6-5 to TRBJ1-2; tentatively, D is TRBD1 (6 bases). The CDR3 extends over 12 amino acids. V was trimmed by 8 bases and J by 2 bases, leaving 9 bases between them. Germline V gene sequence: CDR1 MNHEY, CDR2 SVGAGI.

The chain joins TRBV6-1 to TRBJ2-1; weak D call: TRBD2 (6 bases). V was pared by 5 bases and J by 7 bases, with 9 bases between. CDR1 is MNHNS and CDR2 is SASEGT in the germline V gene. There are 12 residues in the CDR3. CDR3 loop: CASSHSGNEQFF. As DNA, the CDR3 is TGTGCCAGCAGTCACAGCGGGAATGAGCAGTTCTTC.

The CDR3 region is CASSPQFNWTGGEAFF. DNA for the CDR3: TGTGCCAGCAGCCCGCAATTCAATTGGACAGGAGGAGAAGCTTTCTTT. The chain couples TRBV21-1 to TRBJ1-1; the table gives TRBD1 as D, unverified against the DNA. TRBV21-1 is deemed a pseudogene. The CDR3 has 16 amino acids.

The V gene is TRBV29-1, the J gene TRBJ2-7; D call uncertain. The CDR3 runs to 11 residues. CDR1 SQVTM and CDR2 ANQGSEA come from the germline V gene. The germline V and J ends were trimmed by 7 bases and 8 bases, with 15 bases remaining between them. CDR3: CSDPPRRKQYF. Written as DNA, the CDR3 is TGCAGCGATCCGCCTCGGCGAAAGCAGTACTTC.

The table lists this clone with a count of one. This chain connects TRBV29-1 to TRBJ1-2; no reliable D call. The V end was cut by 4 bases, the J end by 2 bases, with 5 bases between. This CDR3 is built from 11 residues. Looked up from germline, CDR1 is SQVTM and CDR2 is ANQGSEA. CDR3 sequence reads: CSVVRNYGYTF. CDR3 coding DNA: TGCAGCGTTGTCAGGAACTATGGCTACACCTTC.

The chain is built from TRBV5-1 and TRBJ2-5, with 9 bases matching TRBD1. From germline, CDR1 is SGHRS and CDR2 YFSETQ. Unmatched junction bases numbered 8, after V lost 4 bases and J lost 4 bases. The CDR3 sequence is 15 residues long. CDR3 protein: CASSQDRGGRETQYF. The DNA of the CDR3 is TGCGCCAGCAGCCAGGACAGGGGAGGTAGAGAGACCCAGTACTTC. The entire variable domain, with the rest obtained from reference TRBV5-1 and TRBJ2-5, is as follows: KAGVTQTPRYLIKTRGQQVTLSCSPISGHRSVSWYQQTPGQGLQFLFEYFSETQRNKGNFPGRFSGRQFSNSRSEMNVSTLELGDSALYLCASSQDRGGRETQYFGPGTRLLVL.

CDR3 sequence (DNA): TGTGCCAGCAGCAACCCCGGGACTAGCGTAACCCGCGGCTCCTACGAGCAGTACTTC. Translating gives CASSNPGTSVTRGSYEQYF. The chain carries TRBV5-6 and TRBJ2-5, with 10 positions matching TRBD2. Near its end, the DNA agrees better with TRBJ2-7, so the J call may be wrong. Germline-derived CDR1 and CDR2 are SGHDT and YYEEEE. The CDR3 loop spans 19 amino acids.

The CDR3 bases are TGTGCCAGCACCGGGCACCCAAACACTGAAGCTTTCTTT. It translates to CASTGHPNTEAFF. This chain joins TRBV2 and TRBJ1-1; no reliable D call. Germline-derived CDR1 and CDR2 are SNHLY and FYNNEI. Trimming pared 7 bases from V and 2 bases from J, leaving 11 bases between. The CDR3 runs to 13 residues.

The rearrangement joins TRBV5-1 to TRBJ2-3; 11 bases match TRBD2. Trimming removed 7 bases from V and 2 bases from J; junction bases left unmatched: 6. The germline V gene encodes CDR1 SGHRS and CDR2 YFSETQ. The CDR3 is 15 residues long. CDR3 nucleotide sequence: TGCGCCAGCCGGCTTAGCGGGGGGGACACAGATACGCAGTATTTT. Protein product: CASRLSGGDTDTQYF.

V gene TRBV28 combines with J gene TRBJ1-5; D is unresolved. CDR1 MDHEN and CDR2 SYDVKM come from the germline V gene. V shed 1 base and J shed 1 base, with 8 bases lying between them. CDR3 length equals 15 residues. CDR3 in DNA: TGTGCCAGCAGTTTATACATATCCAGCAATCAGCCCCAGCATTTT. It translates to CASSLYISSNQPQHF.

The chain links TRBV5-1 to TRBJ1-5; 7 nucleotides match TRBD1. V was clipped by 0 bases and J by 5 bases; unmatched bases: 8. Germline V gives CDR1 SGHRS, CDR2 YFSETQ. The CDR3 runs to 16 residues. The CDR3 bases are TGCGCCAGCAGCTTGGGGCCCAGACAGGGAGATCAGCCCCAGCATTTT. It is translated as CASSLGPRQGDQPQHF. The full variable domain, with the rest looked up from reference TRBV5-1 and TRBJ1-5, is KAGVTQTPRYLIKTRGQQVTLSCSPISGHRSVSWYQQTPGQGLQFLFEYFSETQRNKGNFPGRFSGRQFSNSRSEMNVSTLELGDSALYLCASSLGPRQGDQPQHFGDGTRLSIL.

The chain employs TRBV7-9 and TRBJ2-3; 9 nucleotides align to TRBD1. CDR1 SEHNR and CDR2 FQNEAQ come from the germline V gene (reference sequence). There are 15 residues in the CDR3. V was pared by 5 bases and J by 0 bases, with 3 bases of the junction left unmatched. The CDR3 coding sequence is TGTGCCAGCAGCCCAGGGACAGGGAGCACAGATACGCAGTATTTT. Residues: CASSPGTGSTDTQYF.

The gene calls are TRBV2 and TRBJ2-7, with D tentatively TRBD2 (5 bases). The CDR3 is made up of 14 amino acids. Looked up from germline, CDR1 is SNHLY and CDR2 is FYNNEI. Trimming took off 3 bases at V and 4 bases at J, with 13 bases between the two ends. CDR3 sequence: CASSDRESIYEQYF. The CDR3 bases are TGTGCCAGCAGTGACCGGGAATCGATTTACGAGCAGTACTTC.

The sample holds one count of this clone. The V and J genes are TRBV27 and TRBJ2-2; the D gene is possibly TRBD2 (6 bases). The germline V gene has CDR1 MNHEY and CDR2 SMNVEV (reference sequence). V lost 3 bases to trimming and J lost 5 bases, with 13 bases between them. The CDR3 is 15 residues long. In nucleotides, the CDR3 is TGTGCCAGCAGTTTCGATTCGGCGGGAACCGGGGAGCTGTTTTTT. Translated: CASSFDSAGTGELFF.

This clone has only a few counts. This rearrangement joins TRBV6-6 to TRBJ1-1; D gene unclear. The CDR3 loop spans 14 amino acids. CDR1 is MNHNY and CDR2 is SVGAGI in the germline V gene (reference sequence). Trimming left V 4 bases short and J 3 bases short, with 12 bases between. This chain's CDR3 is CASSSAGTDTEAFF. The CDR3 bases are TGTGCCAGCAGTTCGGCCGGTACCGACACTGAAGCTTTCTTT.

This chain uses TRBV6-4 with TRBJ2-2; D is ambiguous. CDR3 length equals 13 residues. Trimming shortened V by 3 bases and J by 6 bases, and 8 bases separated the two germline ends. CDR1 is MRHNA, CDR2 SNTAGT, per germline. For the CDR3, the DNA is TGTGCCAGCAGTGAATATGAAGCCGGGGAGCTGTTTTTT. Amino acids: CASSEYEAGELFF.

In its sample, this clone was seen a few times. CDR3 DNA sequence: TGTGCCAGCAGTTCCCGACTGACAGGAAGGGTCTACACAGATACGCAGTATTTT. It yields the protein CASSSRLTGRVYTDTQYF. This chain links TRBV28 with TRBJ2-3; D possibly corresponds to TRBD1 (6 bases). Trimming took off 4 bases at V and 2 bases at J, with 22 bases between the two ends. Germline V gives CDR1 MDHEN, CDR2 SYDVKM. This CDR3 has 18 residues. The full variable domain, rest sourced from reference TRBV28 and TRBJ2-3, is DVKVTQSSRYLVKRTGEKVFLECVQDMDHENMFWYRQDPGLGLRLIYFSYDVKMKEKGDIPEGYSVSREKKERFSLILESASTNQTSMYLCASSSRLTGRVYTDTQYFGPGTRLTVL.

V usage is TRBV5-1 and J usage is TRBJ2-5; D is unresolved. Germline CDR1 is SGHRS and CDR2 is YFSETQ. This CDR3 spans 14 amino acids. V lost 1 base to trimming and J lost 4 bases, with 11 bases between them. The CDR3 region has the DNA TGCGCCAGCAGCTTGACAGCGCAAGGAGAGACCCAGTACTTC. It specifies CASSLTAQGETQYF.

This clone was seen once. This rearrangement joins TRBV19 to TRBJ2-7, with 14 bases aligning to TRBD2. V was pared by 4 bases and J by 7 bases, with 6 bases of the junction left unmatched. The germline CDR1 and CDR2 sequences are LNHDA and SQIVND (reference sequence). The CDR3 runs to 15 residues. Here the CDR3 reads CASSTGLAGEKEQYF. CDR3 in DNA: TGTGCCAGTAGTACGGGACTAGCGGGGGAGAAAGAGCAGTACTTC. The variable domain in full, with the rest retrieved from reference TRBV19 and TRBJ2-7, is DGGITQSPKYLFRKEGQNVTLSCEQNLNHDAMYWYRQDPGQGLRLIYYSQIVNDFQKGDIAEGYSVSREKKESFPLTVTSAQKNPTAFYLCASSTGLAGEKEQYFGPGTRLTVT.

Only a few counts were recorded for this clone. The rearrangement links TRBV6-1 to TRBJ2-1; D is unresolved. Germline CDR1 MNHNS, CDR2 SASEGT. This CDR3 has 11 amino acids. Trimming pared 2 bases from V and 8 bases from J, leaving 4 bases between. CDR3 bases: TGTGCCAGCAGTGAAATGTATGAGCAGTTCTTC. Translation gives CASSEMYEQFF.

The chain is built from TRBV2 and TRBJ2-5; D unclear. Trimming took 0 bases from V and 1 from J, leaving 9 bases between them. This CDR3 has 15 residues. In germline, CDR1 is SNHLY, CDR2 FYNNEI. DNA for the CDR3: TGTGCCAGCAGTGAAGCGCTTGGCAGCCAAGAGACCCAGTACTTC. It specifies CASSEALGSQETQYF.

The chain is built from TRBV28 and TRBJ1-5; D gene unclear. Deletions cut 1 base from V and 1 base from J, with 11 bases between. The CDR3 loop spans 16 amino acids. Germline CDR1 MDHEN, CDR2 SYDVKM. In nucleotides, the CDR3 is TGTGCCAGCAGTTTATCTTCCGGGGAGAGCAATCAGCCCCAGCATTTT. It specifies CASSLSSGESNQPQHF.

CDR3 coding DNA: TGTGCTAGTGGTTTGATTGGTTTTTCAGCCAGGGATGGGGACAATCAGCCCCAGCATTTT. Translating it yields CASGLIGFSARDGDNQPQHF. This chain connects TRBV12-5 to TRBJ1-5; D is possibly TRBD1 (5 bases). The germline V and J ends were trimmed by 2 bases and 3 bases, with 26 bases remaining between them. The CDR3 extends over 20 amino acids. The germline V gene encodes CDR1 LGHNT and CDR2 FRNRAP.

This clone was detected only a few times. The CDR3 region has the DNA TGCAGTGCTAGTCGGGATCAGCCCCAGCATTTT. It translates to CSASRDQPQHF. The rearrangement links TRBV20-1 to TRBJ1-5; unclear D gene. This CDR3 region has 11 residues. V gave up 3 bases and J gave up 5 bases, with 5 bases separating them. Germline V gene lookup returns CDR1 DFQATT and CDR2 SNEGSKA (reference sequence).

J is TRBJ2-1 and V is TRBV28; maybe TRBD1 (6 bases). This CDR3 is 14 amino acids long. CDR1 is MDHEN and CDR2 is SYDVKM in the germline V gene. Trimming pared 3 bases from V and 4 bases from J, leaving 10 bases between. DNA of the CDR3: TGTGCCAGCAGTTTTTCCGACAGGTACAATGAGCAGTTCTTC. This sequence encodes CASSFSDRYNEQFF.

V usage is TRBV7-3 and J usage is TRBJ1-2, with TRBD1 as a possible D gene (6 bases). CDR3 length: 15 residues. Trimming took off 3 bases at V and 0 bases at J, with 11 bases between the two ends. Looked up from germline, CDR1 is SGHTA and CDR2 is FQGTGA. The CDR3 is CASSLTGEANYGYTF. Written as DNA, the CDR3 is TGTGCCAGCAGCTTGACAGGCGAAGCTAACTATGGCTACACCTTC.